The entry below describes one T cell receptor beta chain. The antigen is unknown. This CDR3 is 13 amino acids long. V gave up 4 bases and J gave up 3 bases, with 7 bases separating them. Germline CDR1 and CDR2: MGHRA and YSYEKL. Data came from immunoSEQ multiplex PCR; TCRdb stores just in-frame clones and leaves some out. The sample holds about 190,000 clones, about 84% seen once. These data come from a study of cytomegalovirus exposure and HLA in healthy donors. Study-level results: The tendency of first-cohort TCR clusters to co-occur in the roughly 120 validation repertoires was the finding of a later analysis. The authors enumerated 150 to 200 TCR beta chains as linked to cytomegalovirus. Reports indicated that the classifier achieved high specificity and sensitivity in diagnosing cytomegalovirus status. CMV antigen specificity of a few CMV-associated chains was confirmed in vitro.

The gene calls are TRBV4-1 and TRBJ1-3; D is uncertain. This TCR was sampled from a woman aged 18-29 years in good health and CMV-seronegative. Sequenced sample: PBMCs. CDR3 bases: TGCGCCAGCAGCCCCAACAGTGGAAACACCATATATTTT. It encodes CASSPNSGNTIYF.